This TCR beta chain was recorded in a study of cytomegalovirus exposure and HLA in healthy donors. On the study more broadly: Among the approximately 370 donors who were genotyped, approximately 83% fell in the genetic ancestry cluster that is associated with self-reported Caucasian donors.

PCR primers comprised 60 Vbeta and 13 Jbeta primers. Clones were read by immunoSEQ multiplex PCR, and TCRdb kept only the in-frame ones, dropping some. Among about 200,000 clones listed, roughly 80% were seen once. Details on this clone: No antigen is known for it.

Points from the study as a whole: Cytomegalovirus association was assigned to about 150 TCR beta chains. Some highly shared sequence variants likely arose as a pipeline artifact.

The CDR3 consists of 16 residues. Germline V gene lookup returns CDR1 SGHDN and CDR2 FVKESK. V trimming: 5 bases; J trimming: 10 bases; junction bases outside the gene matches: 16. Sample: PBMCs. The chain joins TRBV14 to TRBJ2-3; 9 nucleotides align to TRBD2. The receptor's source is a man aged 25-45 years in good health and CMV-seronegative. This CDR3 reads CASSTSHSGGFPAQYF. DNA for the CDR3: TGTGCCAGCAGCACCTCTCATAGCGGGGGCTTTCCAGCGCAGTATTTT.